This TCR beta chain was sequenced during a study of blood T cell repertoires in COVID-19. Produced via immunoSEQ multiplex PCR; TCRdb's table is partial and in-frame only. The sample holds more than 250,000 clones; 89% are singletons and the top ten take 6.4%. The germline CDR1 and CDR2 sequences are GTSNPN and SVGIG (reference sequence). The V and J ends lost 3 bases and 0 bases respectively, with 8 bases between them. The CDR3 totals 13 residues. This clone was counted a single time. The clonotype was recovered from a man between 18 and 29 years old who had recovered from COVID-19. Sequenced material: peripheral blood. The chain couples TRBV30 to TRBJ1-2, with D uncertain. The CDR3 loop is CAWSTEANYGYTF. The CDR3 DNA reads as TGTGCCTGGAGCACAGAAGCTAACTATGGCTACACCTTC.